Each of the 19 T cell receptor beta chains below was sequenced from the same sample in a study of T-cell memory formation after mild COVID-19. TCRdb reprocessed the 5' RACE reads with MiXCR, giving one entry per CDR3 protein. This sample has about 130,000 distinct CDR3 sequences, with 5% to 6.5% found just once. Sequenced sample: PBMCs or a T cell subset sorted from them (not recorded which). These receptor sequences come from an adult woman who had mild COVID-19 (a few samples of this study predate the infection). Cell type and time point are not known.

This clonotype was observed a handful of times. The chain has TRBV24-1 and TRBJ2-1; D unresolved. In germline, CDR1 is KGHDR, CDR2 SFDVKD. The CDR3 runs 13 residues. The V and J ends lost 0 bases and 9 bases respectively, with 8 bases between them. As DNA, the CDR3 is TGTGCCACCAGTGATTTGCCGTCGCTTGAGCAGTTCTTC. Amino acid sequence: CATSDLPSLEQFF.

The genes are TRBV6-6 and TRBJ2-1, with D possibly matching TRBD1 (5 bases). CDR1 is MNHNY and CDR2 is SVGAGI in the germline V gene (reference sequence). This CDR3 contains 14 residues. The germline V and J ends were trimmed by 6 bases and 3 bases, with 12 bases remaining between them. CDR3 loop: CASRKKGLYNEQFF. The CDR3 region has the DNA TGTGCCAGCAGGAAGAAGGGGCTCTACAATGAGCAGTTCTTC.

This clonotype was found many times. The CDR3 protein is CASILGSYEQYF. The CDR3 nucleotides read TGTGCCAGCATCTTGGGCTCCTACGAGCAGTACTTC. The gene calls are TRBV12-3 or TRBV12-4 and TRBJ2-7; no firm D call. V gave up 7 bases and J gave up 0 bases, with 7 bases separating them. CDR3 length: 12 amino acids.

This clonotype has a handful of counts. The genes are TRBV12-3 or TRBV12-4 and TRBJ2-3; a possible D gene is TRBD1 (6 bases). The CDR3 has 13 residues. Trimming pared 4 bases from V and 14 bases from J, leaving 19 bases between. CDR3 nucleotide sequence: TGTGCCAGCAGTTCCATGGGACACCAATCCCTGTATTTT. Translation gives CASSSMGHQSLYF.

This clonotype was observed a handful of times. The chain joins TRBV7-8 to TRBJ1-5; TRBD1 agrees at 7 bases. This CDR3 is built from 17 residues. Losses at the gene ends were 2 bases for V and 3 bases for J; bases not matched to a gene: 10. Germline loops: CDR1 SGHVS, CDR2 FQNEAQ. The CDR3 reads CASSLFFTGQNNQPQHF. Written as DNA, the CDR3 is TGTGCCAGCAGCTTATTTTTTACGGGACAGAACAATCAGCCCCAGCATTTT.

In its sample, this clonotype was seen a few times. The J gene is TRBJ1-2, the V gene TRBV3-1; D gene unclear. Per the germline V gene, CDR1 is LGHDT and CDR2 is YNNKEL (reference sequence). V lost 0 bases to trimming and J lost 8 bases, with 7 bases between them. The CDR3 is 12 residues long. CDR3 in DNA: TGTGCCAGCAGCCAAGATCTGCGGGGCTACACCTTC. Translating it yields CASSQDLRGYTF. Based on the CDR3 plus reference TRBV3-1 and TRBJ1-2, the full variable domain is DTAVSQTPKYLVTQMGNDKSIKCEQNLGHDTMYWYKQDSKKFLKIMFSYNNKELIINETVPNRFSPKSPDKAHLNLHINSLELGDSAVYFCASSQDLRGYTFGSGTRLTVV.

This clonotype turned up a few times. This rearrangement joins TRBV4-2 to TRBJ2-7; TRBD2 matches 9 bases. Germline loops: CDR1 LGHNA, CDR2 YNFKEQ. The CDR3 length is 16 residues. V dropped 3 bases and J dropped 5; count of bases not matched to a gene: 11. CDR3 residues: CASSQASGLAPNEQYF. The CDR3 DNA is TGTGCCAGCAGCCAGGCCTCGGGACTAGCCCCTAACGAGCAGTACTTC.

This clonotype was seen many times. This chain links TRBV5-1 with TRBJ2-3; D is uncertain. V was clipped by 3 bases and J by 3 bases, with 11 bases between them. The CDR3 is 14 residues long. In germline, CDR1 is SGHRS, CDR2 YFSETQ. This chain's CDR3 is CASSYGWGTDTQYF. The CDR3 nucleotides read TGCGCCAGCAGCTACGGCTGGGGAACAGATACGCAGTATTTT.

Of note for this clonotype: This may come from a read error, since a much larger clone is one base off. The chain uses TRBV5-1 and TRBJ2-1; D unclear. Germline CDR1 SGHRS, CDR2 YFSETQ. The CDR3 has 13 amino acids. The CDR3 coding sequence is TGCACCAGCAGCTTTGGCTCCTCCAATGAGCAGTTCTTC. It is translated as CTSSFGSSNEQFF.

This clonotype was seen ten or more times. The V gene is TRBV7-9, the J gene TRBJ2-7, with 7 bases fitting TRBD1. This CDR3 region has 14 residues. V trimming: 5 bases; J trimming: 2 bases; junction bases outside the gene matches: 6. From germline, CDR1 is SEHNR and CDR2 FQNEAQ (reference sequence). The CDR3 reads CASSQGQSTYEQYF. The CDR3 DNA is TGTGCCAGCAGCCAGGGACAGTCCACCTACGAGCAGTACTTC.

In its sample, this clonotype was seen a few times. The chain employs TRBV20-1 and TRBJ2-2, with D maybe TRBD1 (5 bases). V lost 4 bases, J lost 0 bases, and 9 bases lay in between. Germline lookup yields CDR1 DFQATT and CDR2 SNEGSKA (reference sequence). This CDR3 region has 14 residues. CDR3 amino acids: CSATRVANTGELFF. The CDR3 DNA follows: TGCAGTGCTACCAGGGTTGCGAACACCGGGGAGCTGTTTTTT.

The sample holds a few counts of this clonotype. This chain uses TRBV29-1 with TRBJ2-5, with 7 bases identical to TRBD2. Losses at the gene ends were 6 bases for V and 1 base for J; bases not matched to a gene: 8. CDR3 length: 14 amino acids. Germline assignment: CDR1 SQVTM and CDR2 ANQGSEA. The CDR3 sequence is CSVSGRGPQETQYF. CDR3 in DNA: TGCAGCGTATCGGGGAGGGGTCCCCAAGAGACCCAGTACTTC.

The table lists this clonotype with a few counts. The chain couples TRBV7-8 to TRBJ2-1; maybe TRBD1 (5 bases). Trimming removed 0 bases from V and 6 bases from J, with 12 bases in between. This CDR3 contains 15 residues. Germline CDR1 reads SGHVS; CDR2 reads FQNEAQ. The chain's CDR3 is CASSLAQGYFNEQFF. The CDR3 DNA reads TGTGCCAGCAGCTTAGCGCAGGGCTATTTCAATGAGCAGTTCTTC.

The table lists this clonotype with a few counts. The V call is TRBV4-2, the J call TRBJ2-5; 9 nucleotides align to TRBD1. Germline values: CDR1 LGHNA, CDR2 YNFKEQ. The CDR3 has 15 amino acids. The junction had 6 bases not matched to a gene; V was cut back by 5 bases and J by 2 bases. For the CDR3, the DNA is TGTGCCAGCAGCAAGACAGGGGGGGGTCAAGAGACCCAGTACTTC. As protein: CASSKTGGGQETQYF.

In its sample, this clonotype was seen many times. V gene TRBV4-2 combines with J gene TRBJ2-1; D is uncertain. CDR1 LGHNA and CDR2 YNFKEQ come from the germline V gene. The CDR3 runs to 12 residues. V gave up 2 bases and J gave up 10 bases, with 9 bases separating them. Here the CDR3 DNA reads TGTGCCAGCAGCCAACTGGTCTTCGAGCAGTTCTTC. Protein sequence: CASSQLVFEQFF.

This clonotype was seen repeatedly, ten times or more. This rearrangement joins TRBV12-3 or TRBV12-4 to TRBJ1-6; TRBD1 might be the D (6 bases). The V end lost 6 bases, the J end lost 7 bases, and 16 bases lay between the germline ends. This CDR3 spans 15 amino acids. CDR3 amino acids: CASSRADRKNSPLHF. For the CDR3, the DNA is TGTGCCAGCAGCCGAGCCGACAGGAAGAATTCACCCCTCCACTTT.

The J gene is TRBJ2-3, the V gene TRBV7-2; tentative D call: TRBD2 (6 bases). CDR1 and CDR2 (germline): SGHTA, FQGNSA. V gave up 3 bases and J gave up 0 bases, with 10 bases separating them. CDR3 length equals 15 residues. The CDR3 DNA sequence: TGTGCCAGCAGCTTGGCGGGACGAAGCACAGATACGCAGTATTTT. Translating it yields CASSLAGRSTDTQYF.

This clonotype showed up just a few times. The chain has TRBV5-1 and TRBJ2-5; unclear D gene. Trimming pared 4 bases from V and 5 bases from J, leaving 9 bases between. Germline CDR1 and CDR2: SGHRS and YFSETQ. The CDR3 loop spans 12 amino acids. CDR3 residues: CASSPELETQYF. The CDR3 nucleotides are TGCGCCAGCAGCCCCGAGCTGGAGACCCAGTACTTC.

This clonotype appeared a few times. V usage is TRBV3-1 and J usage is TRBJ2-1, with 7 bases matching TRBD1. The germline V gene encodes CDR1 LGHDT and CDR2 YNNKEL (reference sequence). This CDR3 comprises 13 residues. V trimming: 2 bases; J trimming: 10 bases; junction bases outside the gene matches: 5. The CDR3 is CASSQRQGLEQFF. CDR3 in DNA: TGTGCCAGCAGCCAACGACAGGGTTTAGAGCAGTTCTTC.